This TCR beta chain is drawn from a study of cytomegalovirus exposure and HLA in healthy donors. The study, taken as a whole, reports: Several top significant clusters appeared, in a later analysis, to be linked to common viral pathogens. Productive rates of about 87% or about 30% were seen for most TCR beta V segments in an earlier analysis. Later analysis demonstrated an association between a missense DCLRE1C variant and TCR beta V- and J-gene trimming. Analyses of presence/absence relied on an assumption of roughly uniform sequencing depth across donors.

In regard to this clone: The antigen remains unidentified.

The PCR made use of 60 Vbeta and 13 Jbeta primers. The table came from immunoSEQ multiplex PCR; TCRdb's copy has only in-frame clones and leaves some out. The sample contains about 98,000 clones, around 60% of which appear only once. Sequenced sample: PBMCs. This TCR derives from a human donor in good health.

The CDR3 reads CASSLRPAGGNQPQHF. The CDR3 DNA sequence: TGTGCCAGCAGTTTACGACCAGCAGGGGGGAATCAGCCCCAGCATTTT. The chain has TRBV28 and TRBJ1-5, with 7 bases aligning to TRBD1. Per the germline V gene, CDR1 is MDHEN and CDR2 is SYDVKM. The CDR3 has 16 amino acids. The V segment lost 2 bases and the J segment 4 bases; nucleotides outside the gene matches: 8.